This T cell receptor (beta chain) was found in a study of graft-versus-host responses after intestinal transplantation. Profiling relied on immunoSEQ multiplex PCR, and the TCRdb table lists in-frame clones only, not all of them. In the table there are approximately 24,000 clones, approximately 95% of which are singletons. Trimming cost V 1 base and J 1 base, with 10 bases left between them. Germline lookup yields CDR1 MGHDK and CDR2 SYGVNS. This CDR3 has 15 amino acids. The TCR originated in a human patient who received an intestinal transplant, so some T cells may come from the graft donor. Sequences were derived from PBMCs, sampled 18 days after transplant. The rearrangement joins TRBV25-1 to TRBJ1-1, with D perhaps TRBD1 (5 bases). As DNA, the CDR3 is TGTGCCAGCAGTGAATTAGGGCAGGGGAACACTGAAGCTTTCTTT. Protein: CASSELGQGNTEAFF. Full variable domain (missing parts from reference TRBV25-1 and TRBJ1-1): EADIYQTPRYLVIGTGKKITLECSQTMGHDKMYWYQQDPGMELHLIHYSYGVNSTEKGDLSSESTVSRIRTEHFPLTLESARPSHTSQYLCASSELGQGNTEAFFGQGTRLTVV.